This T cell receptor beta chain was sequenced for a study of blood T cell repertoires in COVID-19. Study summary: Material from acute and convalescent COVID-19 was sourced from the United States, Italy and Spain. From T cells, B-cell-depleted T cells, or PBMCs came the material, which was cDNA or gDNA.

In the study's own analysis: Amplification of reference gene primers provided the estimated nucleated cell counts. Method: immunoSEQ multiplex PCR; TCRdb's copy keeps in-frame clones and lacks some. V and J calls and clone size are copied from that table; D and trimming were computed from the DNA. Here the sample spans about 270,000 clones, approximately 89% being singletons. Germline V gene lookup returns CDR1 LNHDA and CDR2 SQIVND (reference sequence). This CDR3 is built from 19 residues. With 3 bases clipped from V and 3 bases from J, the junction kept 16 bases outside the gene matches. The TCR sequence derives from a woman under 30 who had recovered from COVID-19. What was sequenced was PBMCs or T cells enriched from blood (not recorded which). The chain couples TRBV19 to TRBJ1-5, with TRBD1 identical over 8 bases. CDR3 nucleotides: TGTGCCAGTAGTATCAGCCCGGACAGGGCTGAGAGTTACAATCAGCCCCAGCATTTT. Translating it yields CASSISPDRAESYNQPQHF.